This T cell receptor (beta chain) was recorded in a study of blood T cell repertoires in COVID-19. On the study more broadly: In each case, the material was cDNA or gDNA derived from T cells, B-cell-depleted T cells, or PBMCs.

This CDR3 spans 17 amino acids. V was shortened by 1 base and J by 0 bases, with 13 bases between the two germline ends. The germline V gene has CDR1 LNHDA and CDR2 SQIVND (reference sequence). Original processing methods: Researchers report that nucleated cell counts were estimated from reference gene primer amplification. Clones were sequenced by immunoSEQ multiplex PCR, and TCRdb holds only the in-frame ones, with some missing. The V and J calls and the clone size are those of that table, but D and trimming were determined from the DNA. The sample lists about 310,000 clones; approximately 89% were seen once.

The receptor was derived from a woman aged 50 to 65 who had recovered from COVID-19. Material: peripheral blood. V is TRBV19 and J is TRBJ1-5; D gene uncertain. For the CDR3, the DNA is TGTGCCAGTAGTATAGGGACGGGAATTTATAGCAATCAGCCCCAGCATTTT. It codes for CASSIGTGIYSNQPQHF.